Following are 24 T cell receptor beta chains from one sample sequenced in a study of blood T cell repertoires in COVID-19 (TCRdb year 2020). Library preparation employed the immunoSEQ multiplex PCR assay. TCRdb limited this immuneACCESS table to in-frame rearrangements with V and J called. A share of clones is missing; checked studies link under half to unresolved V genes, and the rest is unexplained. For this sample the table gives approximately 480,000 clones, of which approximately 86% were detected only once. Of the sample, roughly 0.7% is held by the ten largest clones. The specimen sequenced was PBMCs or T cells enriched from blood (not recorded which). These receptors were obtained from a woman aged 18-29 years who had recovered from COVID-19.

In regard to this clone: In the same sample, other DNA sequences code for this CDR3. The chain links TRBV5-1 to TRBJ1-4; D perhaps matches TRBD1 (6 bases). Between the trimmed V and J ends, which lost 4 bases and 5 bases, there was a span of 12 bases. The CDR3 is made up of 14 amino acids. Per the germline V gene, CDR1 is SGHRS and CDR2 is YFSETQ. The CDR3 DNA sequence: TGCGCCAGCAGCCTGGACAGCCGAAATGAAAAACTGTTTTTT. Its translation is CASSLDSRNEKLFF. Together with reference TRBV5-1 and TRBJ1-4, the CDR3 gives the full variable domain: KAGVTQTPRYLIKTRGQQVTLSCSPISGHRSVSWYQQTPGQGLQFLFEYFSETQRNKGNFPGRFSGRQFSNSRSEMNVSTLELGDSALYLCASSLDSRNEKLFFGSGTQLSVL.

The V gene is TRBV19, the J gene TRBJ2-3, with D possibly TRBD1 on 5 matching bases. Per the germline V gene, CDR1 is LNHDA and CDR2 is SQIVND (reference sequence). The CDR3 is made up of 15 amino acids. Trimming removed 0 bases from V and 2 bases from J, with 9 bases in between. Here the CDR3 reads CASSIEAGITDTQYF. CDR3 DNA: TGTGCCAGTAGTATAGAGGCAGGGATCACAGATACGCAGTATTTT.

The chain is built from TRBV12-5 and TRBJ1-5; 9 positions match TRBD1. From germline, CDR1 is LGHNT and CDR2 FRNRAP. The CDR3 has 18 amino acids. The V segment lost 5 bases and the J segment 7 bases; nucleotides outside the gene matches: 18. This CDR3 reads CASGPTGQGTRESQPQHF. The DNA of the CDR3 is TGTGCTAGTGGTCCTACCGGACAGGGGACCCGGGAGAGCCAGCCCCAGCATTTT.

V is TRBV30 and J is TRBJ2-1; D gene uncertain. CDR3 size: 13 residues. The V gene's germline CDR1 is GTSNPN and CDR2 SVGIG (reference sequence). V was shortened by 8 bases and J by 0 bases, with 11 bases between the two germline ends. The CDR3 bases are TGTGCCGTCCTAGTTATCTCCTACAATGAGCAGTTCTTC. It encodes CAVLVISYNEQFF.

CDR3 sequence reads: CASSLGQITDTQYF. The CDR3 region has the DNA TGTGCCAGCAGCTTGGGACAAATCACAGATACGCAGTATTTT. The chain employs TRBV5-4 and TRBJ2-3; no reliable D call. CDR3 size: 14 residues. V dropped 0 bases and J dropped 2 bases, with 7 bases sitting between them. CDR1 is SGHNT and CDR2 is YYREEE in the germline V gene (reference sequence).

The gene calls are TRBV4-1 and TRBJ2-1; tentative D call: TRBD2 (5 bases). The ends were cut back, 0 bases at V and 9 bases at J, with 21 bases in the middle. Germline values: CDR1 MGHRA, CDR2 YSYEKL. There are 17 residues in the CDR3. The chain's CDR3 is CASSQESYTDLGSEQFF. For the CDR3, the DNA is TGCGCCAGCAGCCAAGAAAGTTATACGGACCTAGGGAGTGAGCAGTTCTTC.

This chain connects TRBV11-2 to TRBJ2-4; 8 nucleotides match TRBD2. After removal of 6 bases from V and 4 bases from J, the junction contained 5 bases not matched to a gene. Germline V gene sequence: CDR1 SGHAT, CDR2 FQNNGV. CDR3 length: 14 residues. For the CDR3, the DNA is TGTGCCAGCAGGTGGGGCGGGGGGAAAAACATTCAGTACTTC. Amino acid sequence: CASRWGGGKNIQYF.

V gene TRBV24-1 combines with J gene TRBJ1-2; D might be TRBD1 (6 bases). The CDR3 runs to 17 residues. Germline lookup yields CDR1 KGHDR and CDR2 SFDVKD. The V and J ends lost 2 bases and 3 bases respectively, with 18 bases between them. Here the CDR3 reads CATSDSLHRVRDYGYTF. CDR3 DNA: TGTGCCACCAGTGATTCCCTACACAGGGTAAGAGACTATGGCTACACCTTC.

The chain combines TRBV5-4 with TRBJ2-5, with TRBD2 identical over 10 bases. The CDR3 length is 15 residues. Germline CDR1 SGHNT, CDR2 YYREEE (reference sequence). With V trimmed by 2 bases and J by 5 bases, 6 bases remained unmatched. The CDR3 spells CASSLAGGFGETQYF. For the CDR3, the DNA is TGTGCCAGCAGCTTAGCGGGAGGGTTCGGGGAGACCCAGTACTTC. Combining the CDR3 with reference TRBV5-4 and TRBJ2-5 gives the whole variable domain ETGVTQSPTHLIKTRGQQVTLRCSSQSGHNTVSWYQQALGQGPQFIFQYYREEENGRGNFPPRFSGLQFPNYSSELNVNALELDDSALYLCASSLAGGFGETQYFGPGTRLLVL.

The genes are TRBV28 and TRBJ1-5, with a weak D call TRBD1 (6 bases). The V end lost 2 bases, the J end lost 5 bases, and 19 bases lay between the germline ends. CDR1 and CDR2 (germline): MDHEN, SYDVKM. The length of the CDR3 is 17 residues. The CDR3 bases are TGTGCCAGCAGTTTAATATCTGGCAGGGGATCGGATCAGCCCCAGCATTTT. Its translation: CASSLISGRGSDQPQHF.

V and J are TRBV5-8 and TRBJ2-3; perhaps TRBD2 as D (6 bases). The V and J ends lost 4 bases and 4 bases respectively, with 13 bases between them. The length of the CDR3 is 14 residues. Germline loops: CDR1 SGHTS, CDR2 YDEGEE. CDR3 sequence (DNA): TGTGCCAGCAGCCCTGGAGGGGACGCAGATACGCAGTATTTT. Residues: CASSPGGDADTQYF.

This chain uses TRBV11-3 with TRBJ2-7; D might be TRBD2 (5 bases). This CDR3 is built from 17 residues. In germline, CDR1 is SGHNT, CDR2 YENEEA. The germline V and J ends were trimmed by 5 bases and 0 bases, with 20 bases remaining between them. The DNA for the CDR3 is TGTGCCAGCAGCCCCGGAGGTCCAGGTCGTAACTCCTACGAGCAGTACTTC. Amino acid sequence: CASSPGGPGRNSYEQYF.

The rearrangement uses TRBV10-3 and TRBJ1-2; D not certain. Looked up from germline, CDR1 is ENHRY and CDR2 is SYGVKD. The V end lost 0 bases, the J end lost 8 bases, and 16 bases lay between the germline ends. The CDR3 totals 15 residues. CDR3 amino acids: CAISESRAPGGGYTF. The DNA for the CDR3 is TGTGCCATCAGTGAGTCGAGGGCTCCCGGCGGGGGCTACACCTTC.

CDR3 bases: TGTGCCTGGGCGCGGGACAGGGGATCCAAACTGTTTTTT. Protein sequence: CAWARDRGSKLFF. V and J are TRBV30 and TRBJ1-4; 10 nucleotides align to TRBD1. The V and J ends lost 5 bases and 11 bases, in that order; junction bases with no gene match: 8. CDR3 length: 13 residues. The germline V gene has CDR1 GTSNPN and CDR2 SVGIG (reference sequence).

This clone has only one observation. The V gene is TRBV28, the J gene TRBJ1-2; 7 positions agree with TRBD1. Unmatched junction bases numbered 8, after V lost 2 bases and J lost 8 bases. The CDR3 runs 14 residues. CDR1 and CDR2 (germline): MDHEN, SYDVKM. In nucleotides, the CDR3 is TGTGCCAGCAGTTTAGGCGAGACAGGGAAAGGCTACACCTTC. Protein sequence: CASSLGETGKGYTF.

The rearrangement joins TRBV5-1 to TRBJ1-2, with D uncertain. The CDR3 length is 14 residues. Trimming left V 5 bases short and J 1 base short, with 12 bases between. The germline gives CDR1 SGHRS, CDR2 YFSETQ. The CDR3 loop reads CASRRVRGNYGYTF. The CDR3 nucleotides read TGCGCCAGCAGAAGAGTACGGGGTAACTATGGCTACACCTTC.

The chain carries TRBV7-2 and TRBJ2-1; D call uncertain. CDR1 is SGHTA, CDR2 FQGNSA, per germline. Trimming took off 3 bases at V and 4 bases at J, with 7 bases between the two ends. This CDR3 spans 13 amino acids. CDR3 protein: CASSFGEYNEQFF. The CDR3 DNA is TGTGCCAGCAGCTTCGGAGAATACAATGAGCAGTTCTTC.

The chain has TRBV7-2 and TRBJ2-2, with D unresolved. CDR1 is SGHTA, CDR2 FQGNSA, per germline. CDR3 size: 16 residues. V dropped 1 base and J dropped 4 bases, with 13 bases sitting between them. DNA of the CDR3: TGTGCCAGCAGCTTAGTTCATGGCTCGGGCACCGGGGAGCTGTTTTTT. Amino acid sequence: CASSLVHGSGTGELFF.

The table lists this clone with a few counts. The chain combines TRBV19 with TRBJ1-2, with D unresolved. The V end was cut by 6 bases, the J end by 3 bases, with 17 bases between. This CDR3 region has 15 residues. From germline, CDR1 is LNHDA and CDR2 SQIVND (reference sequence). CDR3: CASSPREGGHYGYTF. Here the CDR3 DNA reads TGTGCCAGTAGCCCGCGGGAGGGCGGCCACTATGGCTACACCTTC.

The CDR3 region is CASSRRDRVTDTQYF. CDR3 nucleotide sequence: TGTGCCAGCAGTCGCCGGGACAGGGTCACAGATACGCAGTATTTT. The chain uses TRBV6-5 and TRBJ2-3, with 9 bases matching TRBD1. Germline CDR1 MNHEY, CDR2 SVGAGI. CDR3 size: 15 residues. The junction had 5 bases not matched to a gene; V was cut back by 5 bases and J by 2 bases.

This chain links TRBV7-9 with TRBJ2-5; 7 bases fit TRBD2. Per germline, CDR1 SEHNR and CDR2 FQNEAQ (reference sequence). With 6 bases clipped from V and 1 base from J, the junction kept 11 bases outside the gene matches. This CDR3 has 16 residues. The CDR3 DNA is TGTGCCAGCAGTCCTCGGGTGGGGGGGTTCCAAGAGACCCAGTACTTC. It specifies CASSPRVGGFQETQYF.

The rearrangement uses TRBV18 and TRBJ1-3; D is uncertain. The V gene lost 6 bases and the J gene lost 0 bases, with 9 bases spanning the gap. CDR3 length equals 14 residues. From germline, CDR1 is KGHSH and CDR2 LQKENI. CDR3 loop: CASSSLSSGNTIYF. The CDR3 nucleotides are TGTGCCAGCTCTTCGTTGAGCTCTGGAAACACCATATATTTT.

The chain has TRBV6-6 and TRBJ1-4; D not certain. Trimming took 2 bases from V and 3 from J, leaving 7 bases between them. The CDR3 consists of 14 residues. The V gene's germline CDR1 is MNHNY and CDR2 SVGAGI (reference sequence). CDR3 sequence: CASSYKQSNEKLFF. The CDR3 nucleotides read TGTGCCAGCAGTTACAAACAGTCTAATGAAAAACTGTTTTTT.

V usage is TRBV5-5 and J usage is TRBJ1-2, with D maybe TRBD1 (6 bases). Trimming stripped 4 bases from V and 5 bases from J, with 15 bases between. Germline CDR1 SGHKS, CDR2 YYEKEE (reference sequence). The CDR3 is 14 residues long. CDR3 residues: CASSRETRGYGYTF. As DNA, the CDR3 is TGTGCCAGCAGCCGCGAAACCAGGGGTTATGGCTACACCTTC. Full variable domain (outside the CDR3, taken from reference TRBV5-5 and TRBJ1-2): DAGVTQSPTHLIKTRGQQVTLRCSPISGHKSVSWYQQVLGQGPQFIFQYYEKEERGRGNFPDRFSARQFPNYSSELNVNALLLGDSALYLCASSRETRGYGYTFGSGTRLTVV.